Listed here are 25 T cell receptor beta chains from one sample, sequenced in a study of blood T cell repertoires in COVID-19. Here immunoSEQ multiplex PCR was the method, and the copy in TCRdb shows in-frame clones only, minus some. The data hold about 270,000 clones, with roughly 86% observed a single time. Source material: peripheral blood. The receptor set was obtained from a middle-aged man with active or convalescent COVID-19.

The CDR3: CASSRSEREKETQYF. CDR3 in DNA: TGTGCCAGCAGCCGTTCCGAGCGGGAGAAGGAGACCCAGTACTTC. The chain combines TRBV13 with TRBJ2-5; TRBD2 matches 8 bases. With V trimmed by 5 bases and J by 5 bases, 10 bases remained unmatched. The CDR3 sequence is 15 residues long. CDR1 is PRHDT and CDR2 is FYEKMQ in the germline V gene (reference sequence).

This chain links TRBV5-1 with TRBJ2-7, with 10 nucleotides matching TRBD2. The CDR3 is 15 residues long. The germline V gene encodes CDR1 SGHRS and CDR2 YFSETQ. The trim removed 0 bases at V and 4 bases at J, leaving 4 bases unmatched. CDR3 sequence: CASSLEASGGYEQYF. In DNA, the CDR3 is TGCGCCAGCAGCTTGGAAGCTAGCGGGGGATACGAGCAGTACTTC.

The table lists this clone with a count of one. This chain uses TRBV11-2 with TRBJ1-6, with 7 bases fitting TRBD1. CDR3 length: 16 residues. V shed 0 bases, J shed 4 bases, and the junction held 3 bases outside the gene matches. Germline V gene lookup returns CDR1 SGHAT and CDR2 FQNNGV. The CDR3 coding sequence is TGTGCCAGCAGCTTAGATGCGGGACAGTATAATTCACCCCTCCACTTT. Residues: CASSLDAGQYNSPLHF.

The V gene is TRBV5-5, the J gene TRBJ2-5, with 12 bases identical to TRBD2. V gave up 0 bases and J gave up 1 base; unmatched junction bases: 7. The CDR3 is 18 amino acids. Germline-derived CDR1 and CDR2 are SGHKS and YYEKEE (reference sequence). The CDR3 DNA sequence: TGTGCCAGCAGCTTGGGGGCGACTAGCGGGAGCCCCCAAGAGACCCAGTACTTC. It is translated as CASSLGATSGSPQETQYF. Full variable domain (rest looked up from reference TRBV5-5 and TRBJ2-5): DAGVTQSPTHLIKTRGQQVTLRCSPISGHKSVSWYQQVLGQGPQFIFQYYEKEERGRGNFPDRFSARQFPNYSSELNVNALLLGDSALYLCASSLGATSGSPQETQYFGPGTRLLVL.

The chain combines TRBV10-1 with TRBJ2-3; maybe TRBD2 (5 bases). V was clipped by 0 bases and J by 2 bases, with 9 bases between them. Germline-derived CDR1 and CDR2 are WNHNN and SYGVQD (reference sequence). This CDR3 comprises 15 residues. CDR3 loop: CASSESGDYTDTQYF. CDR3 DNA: TGCGCCAGCAGTGAGTCGGGCGACTACACAGATACGCAGTATTTT.

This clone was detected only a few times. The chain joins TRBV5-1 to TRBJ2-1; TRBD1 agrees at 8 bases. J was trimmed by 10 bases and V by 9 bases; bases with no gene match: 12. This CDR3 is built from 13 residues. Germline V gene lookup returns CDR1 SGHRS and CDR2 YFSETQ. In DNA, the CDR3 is TGCGCCACGACAGGGGACAACCTATCGGAGCAGTTCTTC. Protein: CATTGDNLSEQFF.

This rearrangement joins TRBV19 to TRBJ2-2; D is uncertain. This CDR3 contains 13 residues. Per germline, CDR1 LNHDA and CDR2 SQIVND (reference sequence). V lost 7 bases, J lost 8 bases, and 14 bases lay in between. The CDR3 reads CASTRVGSGELFF. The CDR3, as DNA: TGTGCCAGTACCCGGGTTGGCTCAGGGGAGCTGTTTTTT.

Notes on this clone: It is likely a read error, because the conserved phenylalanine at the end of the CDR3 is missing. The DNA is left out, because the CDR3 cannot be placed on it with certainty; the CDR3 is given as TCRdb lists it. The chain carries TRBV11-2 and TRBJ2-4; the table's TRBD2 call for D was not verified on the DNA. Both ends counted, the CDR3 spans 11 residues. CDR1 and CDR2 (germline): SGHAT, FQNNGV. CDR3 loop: CASSLDGRAGL.

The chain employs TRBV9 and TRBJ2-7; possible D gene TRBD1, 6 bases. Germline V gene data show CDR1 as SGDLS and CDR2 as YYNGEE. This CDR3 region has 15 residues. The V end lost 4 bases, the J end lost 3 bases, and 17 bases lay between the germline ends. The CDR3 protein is CASSLEVQGIYEQYF. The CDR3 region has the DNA TGTGCCAGCAGCTTAGAGGTCCAGGGGATCTACGAGCAGTACTTC.

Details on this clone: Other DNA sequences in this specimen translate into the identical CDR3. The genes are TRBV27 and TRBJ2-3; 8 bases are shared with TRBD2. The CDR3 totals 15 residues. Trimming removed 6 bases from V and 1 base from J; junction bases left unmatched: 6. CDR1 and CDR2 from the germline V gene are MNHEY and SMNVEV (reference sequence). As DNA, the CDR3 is TGTGCCAGCAGCTCTGGACTAGCTGGCACAGATACGCAGTATTTT. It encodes CASSSGLAGTDTQYF.

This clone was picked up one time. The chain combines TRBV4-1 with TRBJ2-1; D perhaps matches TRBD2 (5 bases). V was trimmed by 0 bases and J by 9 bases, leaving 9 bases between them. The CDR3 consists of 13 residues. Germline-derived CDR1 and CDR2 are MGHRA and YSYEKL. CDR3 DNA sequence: TGCGCCAGCAGCCAAGAGGGTCGGGGTGAGCAGTTCTTC. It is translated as CASSQEGRGEQFF.

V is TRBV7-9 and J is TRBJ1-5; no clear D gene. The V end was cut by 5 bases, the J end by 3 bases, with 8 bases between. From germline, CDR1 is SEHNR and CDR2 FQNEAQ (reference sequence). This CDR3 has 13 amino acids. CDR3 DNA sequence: TGTGCCAGCAGCCCCCGGGACAATCAGCCCCAGCATTTT. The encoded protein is CASSPRDNQPQHF.

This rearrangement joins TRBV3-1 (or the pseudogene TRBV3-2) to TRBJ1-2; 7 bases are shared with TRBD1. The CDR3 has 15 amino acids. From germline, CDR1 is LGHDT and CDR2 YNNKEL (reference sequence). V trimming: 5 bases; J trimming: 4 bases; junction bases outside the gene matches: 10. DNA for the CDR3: TGTGCCAGCAGCAGCCGGGACAGCAGTGCCTATGGCTACACCTTC. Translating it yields CASSSRDSSAYGYTF.

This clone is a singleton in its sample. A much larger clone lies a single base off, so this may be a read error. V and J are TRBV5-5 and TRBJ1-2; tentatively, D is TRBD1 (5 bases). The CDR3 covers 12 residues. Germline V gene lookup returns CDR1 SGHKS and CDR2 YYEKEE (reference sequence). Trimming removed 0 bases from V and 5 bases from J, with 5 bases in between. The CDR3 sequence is CASSLEGYGYTF. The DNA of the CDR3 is TGTGCCAGCAGCTTGGAGGGGTATGGCTACACCTTC.

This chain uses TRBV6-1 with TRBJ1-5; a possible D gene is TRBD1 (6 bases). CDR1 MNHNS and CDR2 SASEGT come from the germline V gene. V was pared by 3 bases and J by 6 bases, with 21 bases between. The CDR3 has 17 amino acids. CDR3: CASSDWMGGAGGQPQHF. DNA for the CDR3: TGTGCCAGCAGTGATTGGATGGGGGGCGCGGGAGGTCAGCCCCAGCATTTT.

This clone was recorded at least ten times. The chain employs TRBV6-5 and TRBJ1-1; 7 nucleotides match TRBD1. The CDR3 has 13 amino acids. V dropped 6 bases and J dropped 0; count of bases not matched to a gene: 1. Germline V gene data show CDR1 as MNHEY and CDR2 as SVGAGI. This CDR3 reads CASRGQMNTEAFF. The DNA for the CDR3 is TGTGCCAGCAGGGGACAGATGAACACTGAAGCTTTCTTT.

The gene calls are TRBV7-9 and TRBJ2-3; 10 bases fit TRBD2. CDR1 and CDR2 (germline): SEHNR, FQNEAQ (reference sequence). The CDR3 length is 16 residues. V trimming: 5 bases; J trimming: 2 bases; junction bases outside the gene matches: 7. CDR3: CASSPPSGGFTDTQYF. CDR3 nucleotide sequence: TGTGCCAGCAGCCCCCCTAGCGGGGGTTTCACAGATACGCAGTATTTT.

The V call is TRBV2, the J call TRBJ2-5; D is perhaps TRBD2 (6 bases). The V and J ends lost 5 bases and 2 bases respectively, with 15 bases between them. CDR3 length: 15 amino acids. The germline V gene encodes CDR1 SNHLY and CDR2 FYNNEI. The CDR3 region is CASSTRRGTQETQYF. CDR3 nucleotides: TGTGCCAGCAGTACGAGGAGGGGAACACAAGAGACCCAGTACTTC.

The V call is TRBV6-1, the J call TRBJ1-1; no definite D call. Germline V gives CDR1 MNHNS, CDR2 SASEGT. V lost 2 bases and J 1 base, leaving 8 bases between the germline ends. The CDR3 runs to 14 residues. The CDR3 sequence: CASSEHRANTEAFF. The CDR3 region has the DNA TGTGCCAGCAGTGAACACAGAGCGAACACTGAAGCTTTCTTT.

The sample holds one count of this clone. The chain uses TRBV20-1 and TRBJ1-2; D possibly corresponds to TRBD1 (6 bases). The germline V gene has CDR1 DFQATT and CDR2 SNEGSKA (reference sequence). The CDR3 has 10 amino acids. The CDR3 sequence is CSTGNGGYTF. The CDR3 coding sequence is TGCAGCACAGGGAATGGGGGCTACACCTTC.

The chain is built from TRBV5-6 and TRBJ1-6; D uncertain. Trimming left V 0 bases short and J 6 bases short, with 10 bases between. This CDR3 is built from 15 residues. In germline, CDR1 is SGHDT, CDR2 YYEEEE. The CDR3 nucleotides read TGTGCCAGCAGCTTGGGATCTATTTTTAATTCACCCCTCCACTTT. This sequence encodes CASSLGSIFNSPLHF. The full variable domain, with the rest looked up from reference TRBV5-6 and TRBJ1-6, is DAGVTQSPTHLIKTRGQQVTLRCSPKSGHDTVSWYQQALGQGPQFIFQYYEEEERQRGNFPDRFSGHQFPNYSSELNVNALLLGDSALYLCASSLGSIFNSPLHFGNGTRLTVT.

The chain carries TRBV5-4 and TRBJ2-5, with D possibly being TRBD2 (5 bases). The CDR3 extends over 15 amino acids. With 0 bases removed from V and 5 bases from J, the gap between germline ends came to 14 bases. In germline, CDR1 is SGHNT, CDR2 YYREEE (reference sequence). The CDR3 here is CASSLDGRAAETQYF. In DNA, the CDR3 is TGTGCCAGCAGCTTGGATGGGAGAGCCGCGGAGACCCAGTACTTC.

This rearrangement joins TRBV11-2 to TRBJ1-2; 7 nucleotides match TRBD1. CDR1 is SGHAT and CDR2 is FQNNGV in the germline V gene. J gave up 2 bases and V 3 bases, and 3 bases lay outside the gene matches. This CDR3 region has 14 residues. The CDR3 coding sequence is TGTGCCAGCAGCTTGACAGGGAGGAACTATGGCTACACCTTC. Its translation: CASSLTGRNYGYTF.

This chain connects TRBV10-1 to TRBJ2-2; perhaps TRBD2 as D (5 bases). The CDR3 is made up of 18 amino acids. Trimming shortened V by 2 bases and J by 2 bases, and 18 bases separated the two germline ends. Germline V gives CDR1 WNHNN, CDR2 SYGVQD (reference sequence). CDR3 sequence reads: CASSEGEFRATNTGELFF. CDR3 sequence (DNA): TGCGCCAGCAGTGAGGGGGAGTTTCGAGCGACCAACACCGGGGAGCTGTTTTTT.

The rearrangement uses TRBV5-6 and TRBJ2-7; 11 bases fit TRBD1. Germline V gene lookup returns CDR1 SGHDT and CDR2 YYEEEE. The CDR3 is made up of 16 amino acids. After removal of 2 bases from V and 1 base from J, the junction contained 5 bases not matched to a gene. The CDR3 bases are TGTGCCAGCAGCTTAGGGACAGGGGGAATTTCCTACGAGCAGTACTTC. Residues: CASSLGTGGISYEQYF.